These 24 T cell receptor beta chains originate from one sample sequenced in a study of patients and donors after allogeneic stem cell transplantation (dated by TCRdb to 2020 to 2021). To prepare the library, RT-PCR was applied. The sample was run on a NextSeq 550. TCRdb took the public reads, trimmed them with fastp at Q25, ran MiXCR for clone calling and kept in-frame beta chains. Each entry is one CDR3 protein sequence, shown with its most common DNA and genes. A total of 800,000 to 1,000,000 distinct CDR3 sequences appear in this sample, about a sixth of them only once. The ten largest clones capture roughly 6.4% of the sample. The specimen was blood, either unsorted or a sorted T cell fraction (not recorded which). The receptors come from a human donor who was either an allogeneic HSCT recipient or a stem cell or donor lymphocyte infusion donor (not recorded which). It is not recorded whose cells these are; they may come from a transplant donor.

The rearrangement uses TRBV7-2 and TRBJ2-5; 7 bases are a match to TRBD2. Germline lookup yields CDR1 SGHTA and CDR2 FQGNSA. The CDR3 contains 15 residues. The V and J ends lost 1 base and 4 bases, in that order; junction bases with no gene match: 6. The CDR3 is CASSLVGGGGETQYF. CDR3 bases: TGTGCCAGCAGCTTAGTCGGCGGGGGTGGAGAGACCCAGTACTTC.

The chain couples TRBV18 to TRBJ2-5, with TRBD2 matching 10 bases. The V gene end was trimmed by 0 bases and the J gene end by 7 bases; junction bases not matched to a gene: 14. Germline V lookup: CDR1 KGHSH, CDR2 LQKENI. The CDR3 is 18 residues long. The DNA of the CDR3 is TGTGCCAGCTCACCACCGCCTAGCGGGAGCACCTACGGGGGGACCCAGTACTTC. Translation: CASSPPPSGSTYGGTQYF.

The chain couples TRBV6-1 to TRBJ2-7, with TRBD2 matching 7 bases. The germline CDR1 and CDR2 sequences are MNHNS and SASEGT. Losses at the gene ends were 5 bases for V and 3 bases for J; bases not matched to a gene: 19. The CDR3 has 18 amino acids. The CDR3 loop reads CASSHAPPRAGELYEQYF. CDR3 coding DNA: TGTGCCAGCAGTCACGCTCCTCCTAGGGCGGGGGAACTCTACGAGCAGTACTTC.

This clonotype has only a few counts. The chain links TRBV12-3 or TRBV12-4 to TRBJ1-2; tentatively, D is TRBD1 (5 bases). CDR3 size: 13 residues. Trimming shortened V by 5 bases and J by 4 bases, and 11 bases separated the two germline ends. The CDR3 DNA sequence: TGTGCCAGCAGTATTGGGGCATTCTATGGCTACACCTTC. Translation gives CASSIGAFYGYTF.

In this sample, this clonotype turned up a few times. The J gene is TRBJ1-1, the V gene TRBV10-3; TRBD1 aligns across 7 bases. V lost 2 bases and J lost 5; bases outside the gene matches: 5. Germline loops: CDR1 ENHRY, CDR2 SYGVKD. The CDR3 is 14 residues long. The CDR3 DNA sequence: TGTGCCATCAGTGAGGTCAGGGGGAAGACTGAAGCTTTCTTT. As protein: CAISEVRGKTEAFF.

This clonotype was found a few times. The chain is built from TRBV12-3 or TRBV12-4 and TRBJ2-5; the D gene is possibly TRBD2 (5 bases). The CDR3 is 14 residues long. V lost 5 bases, J lost 2 bases, and 12 bases lay in between. CDR3 residues: CASSGLVGQETQYF. CDR3 sequence (DNA): TGTGCCAGCAGTGGACTGGTGGGGCAAGAGACCCAGTACTTC.

The table lists this clonotype with a few counts. This chain uses TRBV5-1 with TRBJ2-6, with no clear D. CDR1 is SGHRS and CDR2 is YFSETQ in the germline V gene. With 4 bases removed from V and 4 bases from J, the gap between germline ends came to 15 bases. CDR3 length equals 16 residues. CDR3 protein: CASSGPTEAGANVLTF. The CDR3 DNA is TGCGCCAGCAGCGGACCAACAGAAGCCGGGGCCAACGTCCTGACTTTC.

The chain is built from TRBV5-1 and TRBJ2-3; perhaps D is TRBD1 or TRBD2 (5 bases each). The CDR3 runs 16 residues. CDR1 SGHRS and CDR2 YFSETQ come from the germline V gene. The V and J ends lost 0 bases and 0 bases respectively, with 11 bases between them. This CDR3 is CASSLGRGSSTDTQYF. CDR3 bases: TGCGCCAGCAGCTTGGGTCGGGGCTCTAGCACAGATACGCAGTATTTT.

This clonotype was counted only a few times. The gene calls are TRBV4-3 and TRBJ1-6; TRBD1 matches at 8 bases. CDR1 is LGHNA, CDR2 YSLEER, per germline. V was pared by 1 base and J by 13 bases, with 6 bases of the junction left unmatched. The CDR3 is 14 amino acids. The CDR3 DNA reads TGCGCCAGCAGCCAAGGACAGGGGAGGGTGCCCCTCCACTTT. It translates to CASSQGQGRVPLHF.

This clonotype occurred many times. This rearrangement joins TRBV25-1 to TRBJ2-1; TRBD2 matches at 7 bases. The CDR3 is 15 residues long. V lost 1 base and J lost 3; bases outside the gene matches: 3. The V gene's germline CDR1 is MGHDK and CDR2 SYGVNS. This CDR3 is CASSEFGGGYNEQFF. The CDR3 DNA reads as TGTGCCAGCAGTGAATTTGGGGGGGGCTACAATGAGCAGTTCTTC.

Only a few counts were recorded for this clonotype. The gene calls are TRBV7-3 and TRBJ2-6, with 9 bases matching TRBD1. This CDR3 is 17 amino acids long. Germline loops: CDR1 SGHTA, CDR2 FQGTGA. The junction had 3 bases not matched to a gene; V was cut back by 3 bases and J by 0 bases. Written as DNA, the CDR3 is TGTGCCAGCAGCTTGGGGACAGGGTCCTCTGGGGCCAACGTCCTGACTTTC. Protein product: CASSLGTGSSGANVLTF. Together with reference TRBV7-3 and TRBJ2-6, the CDR3 gives the full variable domain: GAGVSQTPSNKVTEKGKYVELRCDPISGHTALYWYRQSLGQGPEFLIYFQGTGAADDSGLPNDRFFAVRPEGSVSTLKIQRTERGDSAVYLCASSLGTGSSGANVLTFGAGSRLTVL.

The chain combines TRBV29-1 with TRBJ2-1; TRBD2 agrees at 8 bases. Germline CDR1 SQVTM, CDR2 ANQGSEA. There are 11 residues in the CDR3. Losses at the gene ends were 8 bases for V and 9 bases for J; bases not matched to a gene: 6. This CDR3 reads CSTRSGGEQFF. DNA of the CDR3: TGCAGCACCCGCAGCGGGGGTGAGCAGTTCTTC.

Points on this clonotype: The junction does not match germline at one end; this may be a read error. This chain connects TRBV3-1 to TRBJ2-3, with TRBD2 as a possible D gene (5 bases). The germline V gene encodes CDR1 LGHDT and CDR2 YNNKEL (reference sequence). The CDR3 sequence is 14 residues long. The CDR3 DNA is TGTGCCAGCAGCCACTCGCCCGCGGGTGATACGCAGTGTTTT. It is translated as CASSHSPAGDTQCF.

This clonotype appeared a few times. The CDR3 reads CASSLGKEQYF. In nucleotides, the CDR3 is TGTGCCAGCAGTTTGGGCAAGGAGCAGTACTTC. The chain uses TRBV27 and TRBJ2-7; D call uncertain. V was trimmed by 3 bases and J by 7 bases, leaving 7 bases between them. CDR1 MNHEY and CDR2 SMNVEV come from the germline V gene (reference sequence). CDR3 size: 11 residues.

This clonotype was detected only a few times. This sequence joins TRBV4-2 and TRBJ2-7; perhaps TRBD1 as D (5 bases). Germline V lookup: CDR1 LGHNA, CDR2 YNFKEQ. V gave up 2 bases and J gave up 5 bases, with 13 bases separating them. This CDR3 is 14 amino acids long. CDR3 residues: CASSQKGRVHEQYF. CDR3 nucleotide sequence: TGTGCCAGCAGCCAAAAGGGCAGGGTCCACGAGCAGTACTTC.

This chain connects TRBV9 to TRBJ2-1; no firm D call. CDR3 length: 11 residues. Germline CDR1 SGDLS, CDR2 YYNGEE. The V end lost 0 bases, the J end lost 10 bases, and 5 bases lay between the germline ends. The chain's CDR3 is CASSVGLEQFF. In DNA form, the CDR3 reads TGTGCCAGCAGCGTAGGTCTAGAGCAGTTCTTC.

This clonotype was detected ten times or more. The chain joins TRBV20-1 to TRBJ1-1; no definite D call. Deletions cut 0 bases from V and 1 base from J, with 6 bases between. CDR1 is DFQATT, CDR2 SNEGSKA, per germline (reference sequence). The CDR3 extends over 13 amino acids. The CDR3 spells CSARDRPNTEAFF. In DNA, the CDR3 is TGCAGTGCTAGAGATCGTCCGAACACTGAAGCTTTCTTT.

This clonotype was observed a handful of times. The chain joins TRBV5-1 to TRBJ1-1; D remains unclear. The CDR3 covers 14 residues. Germline V gene data show CDR1 as SGHRS and CDR2 as YFSETQ. Trimming took off 0 bases at V and 2 bases at J, with 8 bases between the two ends. The CDR3 loop reads CASSLERINTEAFF. CDR3 in DNA: TGCGCCAGCAGCTTGGAACGGATAAACACTGAAGCTTTCTTT.

Many counts were recorded for this clonotype. The CDR3 spells CASSLGTGSQPQHF. As DNA, the CDR3 is TGTGCCAGCAGCTTGGGGACAGGGAGTCAGCCCCAGCATTTT. The chain employs TRBV5-6 and TRBJ1-5; 8 nucleotides line up with TRBD1. The CDR3 has 14 residues. V shed 0 bases and J 6 bases; nucleotides not matched to a gene: 2. Germline CDR1 and CDR2: SGHDT and YYEEEE. The full variable domain, with the rest looked up from reference TRBV5-6 and TRBJ1-5, is DAGVTQSPTHLIKTRGQQVTLRCSPKSGHDTVSWYQQALGQGPQFIFQYYEEEERQRGNFPDRFSGHQFPNYSSELNVNALLLGDSALYLCASSLGTGSQPQHFGDGTRLSIL.

On this clonotype itself: One end of the junction fails to match germline, which may point to a read error. The chain has TRBV29-1 and TRBJ1-2, with TRBD1 matching 8 bases. CDR3 size: 11 residues. The germline V gene has CDR1 SQVTM and CDR2 ANQGSEA. The DNA of the CDR3 is TGCAGCGTTGAACTGAGACAGGGGTTCCACTTC. It codes for CSVELRQGFHF.

This clonotype was found a few times. The V call is TRBV6-1, the J call TRBJ1-5; no reliable D call. The V and J ends lost 2 bases and 7 bases respectively, with 9 bases between them. The CDR3 contains 13 residues. Per the germline V gene, CDR1 is MNHNS and CDR2 is SASEGT. Written as DNA, the CDR3 is TGTGCCAGCAGTGAACGATACAGACAGCCCCAGCATTTT. It translates to CASSERYRQPQHF.

The chain has TRBV7-6 and TRBJ2-7; D gene ambiguous. The CDR3 consists of 16 residues. CDR1 and CDR2 from the germline V gene are SGHVS and FNYEAQ. Between the trimmed V and J ends, which lost 5 bases and 0 bases, there was a span of 17 bases. The CDR3 loop is CASSAAGRLTSYEQYF. CDR3 in DNA: TGTGCCAGCAGCGCCGCCGGTAGACTCACCTCCTACGAGCAGTACTTC.

This clonotype occurred a few times. The DNA of the CDR3 is TGTGCCAGCAGTTACGGTTCCCGAGGACAGACCTACGAGCAGTACTTC. Its protein product is CASSYGSRGQTYEQYF. The gene calls are TRBV6-5 and TRBJ2-7; TRBD1 is a possible D gene (6 bases). Per the germline V gene, CDR1 is MNHEY and CDR2 is SVGAGI. This CDR3 region has 16 residues. V was clipped by 2 bases and J by 2 bases, with 16 bases between them.

This clonotype showed up just a few times. This chain joins TRBV27 and TRBJ1-5; D is unresolved. Germline lookup yields CDR1 MNHEY and CDR2 SMNVEV (reference sequence). The CDR3 extends over 14 amino acids. V was pared by 3 bases and J by 3 bases, with 9 bases between. CDR3 protein: CASSLSRVNQPQHF. The CDR3, as DNA: TGTGCCAGCAGTTTGTCCAGAGTCAATCAGCCCCAGCATTTT.